This T cell receptor beta chain was captured by sequencing in a study of cytomegalovirus exposure and HLA in healthy donors. At the level of the study: Counted in an early data release were 65 million to 100 million unique TCRs from HLA-typed donors.

Researchers ran the PCR with 60 Vbeta and 13 Jbeta primers. Libraries were prepared by immunoSEQ multiplex PCR; TCRdb keeps only in-frame clonotypes and omits some of them. Among 180,000 or so clones, over 60% were seen once, and the ten largest hold around 15%. Germline lookup yields CDR1 MGHRA and CDR2 YSYEKL. The CDR3 consists of 16 residues. V was pared by 1 base and J by 4 bases, with 13 bases between. The material sequenced was PBMCs. The chain recombines TRBV4-1 with TRBJ2-2, with a possible D match to TRBD2 (7 bases). The receptor was isolated from a man aged 50-59 years in good health and CMV-seropositive. The DNA for the CDR3 is TGCGCCAGCAGCCAAGGGTGGGGGGGCGGCACCGGGGAGCTGTTTTTT. Amino acids: CASSQGWGGGTGELFF.